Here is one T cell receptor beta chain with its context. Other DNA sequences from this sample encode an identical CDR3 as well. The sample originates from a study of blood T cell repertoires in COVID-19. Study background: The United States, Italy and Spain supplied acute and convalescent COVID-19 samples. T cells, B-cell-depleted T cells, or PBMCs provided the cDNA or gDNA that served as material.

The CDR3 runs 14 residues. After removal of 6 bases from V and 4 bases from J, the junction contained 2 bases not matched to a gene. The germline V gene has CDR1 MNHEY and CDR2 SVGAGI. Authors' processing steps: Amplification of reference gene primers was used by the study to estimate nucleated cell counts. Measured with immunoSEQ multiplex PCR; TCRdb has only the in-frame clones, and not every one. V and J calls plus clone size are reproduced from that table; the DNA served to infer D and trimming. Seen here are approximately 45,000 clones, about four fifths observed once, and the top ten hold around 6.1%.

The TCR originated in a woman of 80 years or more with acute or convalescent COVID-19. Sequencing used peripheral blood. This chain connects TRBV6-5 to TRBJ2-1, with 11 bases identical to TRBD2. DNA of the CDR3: TGTGCCAGCAGAACTAGCGGGGGTTACAATGAGCAGTTCTTC. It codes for CASRTSGGYNEQFF.